The 26 T cell receptor beta chains below all came from one sample that was sequenced in a study of shared clonotypes between healthy human individuals. Profiled with immunoSEQ multiplex PCR; TCRdb holds only in-frame clones, not every one. This sample carries approximately 2.1 million clones, 85% to 95% of them seen once, and the ten largest clones take 0.3% to 0.4%. The sequenced material came from naive CD4+ T cells from PBMCs. Subset: CD45RA+ positively selected. The receptors shown here come from a man aged 18 to 30 in good health. Some clones in this sample may be carry-over from other donors' samples.

The chain joins TRBV14 to TRBJ1-5; TRBD1 aligns across 9 bases. Germline CDR1 is SGHDN and CDR2 is FVKESK. The V segment lost 1 base and the J segment 3 bases; nucleotides outside the gene matches: 4. This CDR3 contains 16 residues. CDR3 DNA sequence: TGTGCCAGCAGCCAAGCGGACAGGGGCGACAATCAGCCCCAGCATTTT. Its protein product is CASSQADRGDNQPQHF.

The rearrangement joins TRBV6-1 to TRBJ1-1, with no clear D. The V and J ends lost 11 bases and 2 bases respectively, with 12 bases between them. This CDR3 has 12 amino acids. Germline V gene lookup returns CDR1 MNHNS and CDR2 SASEGT. CDR3 nucleotides: TGTGCCCTGGATGGCAGAAACACTGAAGCTTTCTTT. It specifies CALDGRNTEAFF.

Comments on this clone: Within the sample, other DNA sequences also encode this same CDR3. This chain connects TRBV5-1 to TRBJ2-5; 8 positions match TRBD1. CDR1 and CDR2 (germline): SGHRS, YFSETQ. The J segment lost 5 bases and the V segment lost 4 bases, leaving 7 bases of the junction unmatched. The CDR3 contains 14 residues. The chain's CDR3 is CASSTGQGEETQYF. The CDR3 nucleotides are TGCGCCAGCAGCACCGGACAGGGCGAGGAGACCCAGTACTTC. Combining the CDR3 with reference TRBV5-1 and TRBJ2-5 gives the whole variable domain KAGVTQTPRYLIKTRGQQVTLSCSPISGHRSVSWYQQTPGQGLQFLFEYFSETQRNKGNFPGRFSGRQFSNSRSEMNVSTLELGDSALYLCASSTGQGEETQYFGPGTRLLVL.

The genes are TRBV28 and TRBJ2-7, with D possibly matching TRBD2 (6 bases). V lost 6 bases, J lost 2 bases, and 14 bases lay in between. This CDR3 is built from 14 residues. The germline V gene has CDR1 MDHEN and CDR2 SYDVKM. The CDR3 DNA reads as TGTGCCAGCAGGAAATGGGACTCCCCCTACGAGCAGTACTTC. It yields the protein CASRKWDSPYEQYF.

The gene calls are TRBV28 and TRBJ2-6; 10 nucleotides match TRBD1. The V gene end was trimmed by 4 bases and the J gene end by 3 bases; junction bases not matched to a gene: 9. This CDR3 has 18 amino acids. Germline CDR1 reads MDHEN; CDR2 reads SYDVKM. CDR3 nucleotide sequence: TGTGCCAGCAGTTCTCCCGGGACAGGGGCAATTGGGGCCAACGTCCTGACTTTC. This codes for CASSSPGTGAIGANVLTF.

This clone was detected only once. V gene TRBV7-8 combines with J gene TRBJ1-4, with no clear D. Per germline, CDR1 SGHVS and CDR2 FQNEAQ. The ends were cut back, 5 bases at V and 0 bases at J, with 13 bases in the middle. The CDR3 consists of 16 residues. The CDR3 protein is CASSQSREPTNEKLFF. The CDR3 coding sequence is TGTGCCAGCAGCCAGTCGCGCGAACCAACTAATGAAAAACTGTTTTTT.

The chain employs TRBV11-2 and TRBJ2-5, with D perhaps TRBD1 (6 bases). Germline loops: CDR1 SGHAT, CDR2 FQNNGV. The CDR3 is 14 residues long. The germline V and J ends were trimmed by 5 bases and 1 base, with 11 bases remaining between them. CDR3 loop: CASSPRQVQETQYF. CDR3 bases: TGTGCCAGCAGCCCTCGACAGGTCCAAGAGACCCAGTACTTC.

Notes on this clone: Other DNA variants within this sample encode the same CDR3. The chain couples TRBV7-9 to TRBJ1-5; a possible D gene is TRBD1 (6 bases). Germline V gives CDR1 SEHNR, CDR2 FQNEAQ (reference sequence). V was pared by 1 base and J by 4 bases, with 11 bases between. This CDR3 has 15 amino acids. The CDR3 here is CASSLGGGGNQPQHF. The DNA of the CDR3 is TGTGCCAGCAGCTTAGGAGGAGGGGGGAATCAGCCCCAGCATTTT.

Here the CDR3 reads CASRHPRYEQFF. The CDR3 coding sequence is TGTGCCAGTAGACACCCCAGGTATGAGCAGTTCTTC. The V and J genes are TRBV6-1 and TRBJ2-1; D call uncertain. V was pared by 9 bases and J by 8 bases, with 14 bases between. Germline CDR1 and CDR2: MNHNS and SASEGT. The CDR3 has 12 residues.

The chain employs TRBV19 and TRBJ1-2; possible D gene TRBD1, 6 bases. Between the trimmed V and J ends, which lost 8 bases and 3 bases, there was a span of 16 bases. This CDR3 has 14 amino acids. The V gene's germline CDR1 is LNHDA and CDR2 SQIVND (reference sequence). CDR3 in DNA: TGTGCCAGTTACAGACAGGCAGGTGACTATGGCTACACCTTC. Protein: CASYRQAGDYGYTF.

The gene calls are TRBV4-1 and TRBJ1-5, with 7 positions matching TRBD1. J gave up 3 bases and V 0 bases, and 11 bases lay outside the gene matches. Germline CDR1 and CDR2: MGHRA and YSYEKL. CDR3 length: 18 amino acids. CDR3 in amino acids: CASSQDPTGSSPNQPQHF. The CDR3 DNA reads as TGCGCCAGCAGCCAAGACCCGACAGGGTCATCCCCCAATCAGCCCCAGCATTTT.

The J gene is TRBJ2-2, the V gene TRBV7-3; TRBD2 matches at 9 bases. Unmatched junction bases numbered 7, after V lost 4 bases and J lost 4 bases. This CDR3 is 16 amino acids long. In germline, CDR1 is SGHTA, CDR2 FQGTGA. This CDR3 reads CASSSPLAGGTGELFF. As DNA, the CDR3 is TGTGCCAGCAGCTCCCCACTAGCGGGTGGCACCGGGGAGCTGTTTTTT.

The J gene is TRBJ1-5, the V gene TRBV7-9; 8 bases map to TRBD1. V gave up 1 base and J gave up 5 bases; unmatched junction bases: 4. Germline CDR1 is SEHNR and CDR2 is FQNEAQ (reference sequence). The CDR3 runs 15 residues. The CDR3 coding sequence is TGTGCCAGCAGCTTAGACAGGGGGGGCGATCAGCCCCAGCATTTT. It specifies CASSLDRGGDQPQHF.

CDR3 in amino acids: CASSTEPGANVLTF. As DNA, the CDR3 is TGTGCCAGTAGTACTGAGCCTGGGGCCAACGTCCTGACTTTC. The rearrangement joins TRBV19 to TRBJ2-6, with D unclear. This CDR3 has 14 amino acids. V was clipped by 4 bases and J by 2 bases, with 6 bases between them. Looked up from germline, CDR1 is LNHDA and CDR2 is SQIVND (reference sequence).

This clone was detected once. The genes are TRBV6-1 and TRBJ1-5, with 7 bases aligning to TRBD1. After removal of 6 bases from V and 11 bases from J, the junction contained 16 bases not matched to a gene. This CDR3 is built from 15 residues. Germline V gives CDR1 MNHNS, CDR2 SASEGT. CDR3 sequence (DNA): TGTGCCAGCAGCCAAACTTGGACAGGTATTACGGCCCAGCATTTT. Translation gives CASSQTWTGITAQHF.

This chain connects TRBV6-4 to TRBJ1-1; D is unclear. This CDR3 is built from 13 residues. CDR1 is MRHNA, CDR2 SNTAGT, per germline. V was shortened by 4 bases and J by 4 bases, with 10 bases between the two germline ends. For the CDR3, the DNA is TGTGCCAGCAGTGTTCAACGGGGCACTGAAGCTTTCTTT. Its translation: CASSVQRGTEAFF.

The chain uses TRBV7-2 and TRBJ1-1; 8 bases agree with TRBD1. CDR1 SGHTA and CDR2 FQGNSA come from the germline V gene. V lost 5 bases to trimming and J lost 5 bases; unmatched junction nucleotides: 7. The CDR3 contains 14 residues. CDR3 sequence (DNA): TGTGCCAGCAGCCCCCGGACAGGGCCAACTGAAGCTTTCTTT. Encoded protein: CASSPRTGPTEAFF.

The CDR3, as DNA: TGTGCCAGCAGCTTGGCTCGGACAGGGGAGTTAGGGAACACTGAAGCTTTCTTT. It encodes CASSLARTGELGNTEAFF. The gene calls are TRBV5-6 and TRBJ1-1, with TRBD1 matching over 9 bases. The CDR3 loop spans 18 amino acids. Germline CDR1 is SGHDT and CDR2 is YYEEEE. Trimming removed 0 bases from V and 1 base from J; junction bases left unmatched: 10.

The sample holds one count of this clone. V is TRBV9 and J is TRBJ1-4; D may be TRBD1 (5 bases). The CDR3 is 12 amino acids. CDR1 and CDR2 from the germline V gene are SGDLS and YYNGEE. Trimming removed 4 bases at V and 12 bases at J, with 13 bases between. CDR3 loop: CASSPARGELFF. DNA for the CDR3: TGTGCCAGCAGCCCCGCCCGGGGGGAACTGTTTTTT.

The genes are TRBV18 and TRBJ1-3; perhaps TRBD1 as D (5 bases). The germline CDR1 and CDR2 sequences are KGHSH and LQKENI. V dropped 3 bases and J dropped 0 bases, with 9 bases sitting between them. This CDR3 has 15 residues. The DNA of the CDR3 is TGTGCCAGCTCACCGGGGGGAGTCTCTGGAAACACCATATATTTT. This encodes CASSPGGVSGNTIYF.

The chain couples TRBV29-1 to TRBJ1-4; D remains unclear. Trimming took off 4 bases at V and 2 bases at J, with 5 bases between the two ends. Germline CDR1 is SQVTM and CDR2 is ANQGSEA. The CDR3 is made up of 12 amino acids. The CDR3 nucleotides read TGCAGCGTTGTGGGCACTAATGAAAAACTGTTTTTT. Residues: CSVVGTNEKLFF.

The CDR3 DNA is TGCGCCAGCAGCCAAAAGCGAGGGGCTGGAGATACGCAGTATTTT. It codes for CASSQKRGAGDTQYF. The chain recombines TRBV4-1 with TRBJ2-3; D may correspond to TRBD1 or TRBD2 (5 bases each). The CDR3 is made up of 15 amino acids. Trimming left V 2 bases short and J 5 bases short, with 14 bases between. Germline CDR1 reads MGHRA; CDR2 reads YSYEKL.

The V and J genes are TRBV9 and TRBJ2-1; a possible D gene is TRBD2 (6 bases). V was pared by 0 bases and J by 8 bases, with 12 bases between. CDR1 and CDR2 (germline): SGDLS, YYNGEE. CDR3 size: 14 residues. The CDR3, as DNA: TGTGCCAGCAGCGTAGAACTAGCAATCGATGAGCAGTTCTTC. Its protein is CASSVELAIDEQFF.

The chain joins TRBV6-5 to TRBJ1-2; TRBD1 might be the D (6 bases). V shed 6 bases and J shed 10 bases, with 15 bases lying between them. This CDR3 region has 12 residues. Germline loops: CDR1 MNHEY, CDR2 SVGAGI. This chain's CDR3 is CASRLTGNDYTF. DNA of the CDR3: TGTGCCAGCAGATTAACAGGGAACGACTACACCTTC.

The chain is built from TRBV4-2 and TRBJ2-2; 10 nucleotides agree with TRBD2. Trimming at V came to 1 base and at J to 5 bases, leaving 10 bases not matched to a gene. CDR3 length: 18 residues. The germline V gene has CDR1 LGHNA and CDR2 YNFKEQ. The CDR3 here is CASSQGPSGRSGTGELFF. The CDR3 DNA reads TGTGCCAGCAGCCAAGGTCCTAGCGGGAGATCGGGAACCGGGGAGCTGTTTTTT.

CDR3 in DNA: TGTGCCAGCAGCCTGCGGCGGGAAGCCCACGAGCAGTACTTC. It codes for CASSLRREAHEQYF. The V call is TRBV14, the J call TRBJ2-7, with D perhaps matching TRBD2 (6 bases). Germline V lookup: CDR1 SGHDN, CDR2 FVKESK. Trimming pared 4 bases from V and 5 bases from J, leaving 15 bases between. The CDR3 is made up of 14 amino acids. The full variable domain, completed using reference TRBV14 and TRBJ2-7, is EAGVTQFPSHSVIEKGQTVTLRCDPISGHDNLYWYRRVMGKEIKFLLHFVKESKQDESGMPNNRFLAERTGGTYSTLKVQPAELEDSGVYFCASSLRREAHEQYFGPGTRLTVT.